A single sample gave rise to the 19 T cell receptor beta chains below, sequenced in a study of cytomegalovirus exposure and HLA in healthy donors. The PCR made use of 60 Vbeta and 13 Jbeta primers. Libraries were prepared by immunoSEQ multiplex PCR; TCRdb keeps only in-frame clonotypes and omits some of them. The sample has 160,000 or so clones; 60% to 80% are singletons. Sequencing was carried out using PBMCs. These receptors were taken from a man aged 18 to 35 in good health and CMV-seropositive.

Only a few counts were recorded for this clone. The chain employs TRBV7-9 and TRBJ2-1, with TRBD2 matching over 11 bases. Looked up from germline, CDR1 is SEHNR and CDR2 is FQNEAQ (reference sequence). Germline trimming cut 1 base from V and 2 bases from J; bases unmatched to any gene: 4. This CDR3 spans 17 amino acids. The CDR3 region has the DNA TGTGCCAGCAGCTTAGTTAGCGGGAGGGTCACCTACAATGAGCAGTTCTTC. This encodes CASSLVSGRVTYNEQFF. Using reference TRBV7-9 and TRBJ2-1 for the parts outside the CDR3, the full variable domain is DTGVSQNPRHKITKRGQNVTFRCDPISEHNRLYWYRQTLGQGPEFLTYFQNEAQLEKSRLLSDRFSAERPKGSFSTLEIQRTEQGDSAMYLCASSLVSGRVTYNEQFFGPGTRLTVL.

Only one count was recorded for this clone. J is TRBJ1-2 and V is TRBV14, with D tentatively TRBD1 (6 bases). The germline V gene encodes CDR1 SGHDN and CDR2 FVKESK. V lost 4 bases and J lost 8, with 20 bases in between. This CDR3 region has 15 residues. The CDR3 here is CASSPSPAGVGGYTF. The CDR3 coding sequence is TGTGCCAGCAGCCCAAGCCCTGCAGGGGTCGGAGGCTACACCTTC. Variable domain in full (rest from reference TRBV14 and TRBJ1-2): EAGVTQFPSHSVIEKGQTVTLRCDPISGHDNLYWYRRVMGKEIKFLLHFVKESKQDESGMPNNRFLAERTGGTYSTLKVQPAELEDSGVYFCASSPSPAGVGGYTFGSGTRLTVV.

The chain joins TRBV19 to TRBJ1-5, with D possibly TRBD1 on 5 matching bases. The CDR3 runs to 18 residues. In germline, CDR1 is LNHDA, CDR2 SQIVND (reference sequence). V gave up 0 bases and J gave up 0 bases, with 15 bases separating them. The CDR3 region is CASSIDMGGRYSNQPQHF. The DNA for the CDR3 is TGTGCCAGTAGTATAGATATGGGGGGGAGGTATAGCAATCAGCCCCAGCATTTT.

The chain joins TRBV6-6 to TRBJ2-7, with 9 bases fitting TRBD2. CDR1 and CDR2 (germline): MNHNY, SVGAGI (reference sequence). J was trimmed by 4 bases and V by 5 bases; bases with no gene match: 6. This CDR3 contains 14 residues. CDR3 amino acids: CASSKTSGLYEQYF. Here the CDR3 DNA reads TGTGCCAGCAGTAAGACTAGCGGACTATACGAGCAGTACTTC.

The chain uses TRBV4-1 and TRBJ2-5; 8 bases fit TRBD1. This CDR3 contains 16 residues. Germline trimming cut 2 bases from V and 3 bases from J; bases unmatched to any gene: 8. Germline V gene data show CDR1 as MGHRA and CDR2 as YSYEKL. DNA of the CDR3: TGCGCCAGCAGCCAAAACCAGGGGGCCTGGGAAGAGACCCAGTACTTC. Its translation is CASSQNQGAWEETQYF.

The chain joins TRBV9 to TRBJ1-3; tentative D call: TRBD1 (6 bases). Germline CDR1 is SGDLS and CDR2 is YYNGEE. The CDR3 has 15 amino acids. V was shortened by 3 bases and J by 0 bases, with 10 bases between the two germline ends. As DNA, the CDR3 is TGTGCCAGCAGCGCACAGGGTCTCTCTGGAAACACCATATATTTT. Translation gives CASSAQGLSGNTIYF.

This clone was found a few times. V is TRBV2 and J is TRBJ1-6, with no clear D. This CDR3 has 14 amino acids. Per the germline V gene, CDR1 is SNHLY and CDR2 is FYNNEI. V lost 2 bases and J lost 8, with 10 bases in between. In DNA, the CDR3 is TGTGCCAGCAGTGAAATTGAACAGCATTCACCCCTCCACTTT. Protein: CASSEIEQHSPLHF. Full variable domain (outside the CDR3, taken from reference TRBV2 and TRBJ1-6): EPEVTQTPSHQVTQMGQEVILRCVPISNHLYFYWYRQILGQKVEFLVSFYNNEISEKSEIFDDQFSVERPDGSNFTLKIRSTKLEDSAMYFCASSEIEQHSPLHFGNGTRLTVT.

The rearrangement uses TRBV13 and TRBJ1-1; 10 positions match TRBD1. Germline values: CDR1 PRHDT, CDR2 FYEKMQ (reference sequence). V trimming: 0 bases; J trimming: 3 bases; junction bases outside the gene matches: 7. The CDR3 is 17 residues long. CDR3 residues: CASSLGTGGIRDTEAFF. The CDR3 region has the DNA TGTGCCAGCAGCTTAGGGACAGGGGGCATCAGGGACACTGAAGCTTTCTTT.

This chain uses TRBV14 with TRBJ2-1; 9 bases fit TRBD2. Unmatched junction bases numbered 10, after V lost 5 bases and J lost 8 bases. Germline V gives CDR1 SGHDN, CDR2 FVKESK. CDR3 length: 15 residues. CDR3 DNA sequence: TGTGCCAGCAGCTTTGCTAGCGGGGTGAAGGATGAGCAGTTCTTC. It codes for CASSFASGVKDEQFF.

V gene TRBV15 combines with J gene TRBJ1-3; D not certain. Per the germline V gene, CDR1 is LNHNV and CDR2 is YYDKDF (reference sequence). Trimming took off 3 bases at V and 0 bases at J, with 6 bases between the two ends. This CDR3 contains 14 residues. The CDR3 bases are TGTGCCACCAGCAGCGGGATCTCTGGAAACACCATATATTTT. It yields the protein CATSSGISGNTIYF. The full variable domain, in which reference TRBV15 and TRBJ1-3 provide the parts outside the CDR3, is DAMVIQNPRYQVTQFGKPVTLSCSQTLNHNVMYWYQQKSSQAPKLLFHYYDKDFNNEADTPDNFQSRRPNTSFCFLDIRSPGLGDTAMYLCATSSGISGNTIYFGEGSWLTVV.

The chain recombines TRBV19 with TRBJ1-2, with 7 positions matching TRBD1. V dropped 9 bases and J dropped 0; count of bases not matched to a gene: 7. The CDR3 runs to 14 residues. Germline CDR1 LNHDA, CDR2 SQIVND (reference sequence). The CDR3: CASAIQGANYGYTF. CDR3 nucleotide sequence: TGTGCCAGCGCAATCCAGGGGGCTAACTATGGCTACACCTTC.

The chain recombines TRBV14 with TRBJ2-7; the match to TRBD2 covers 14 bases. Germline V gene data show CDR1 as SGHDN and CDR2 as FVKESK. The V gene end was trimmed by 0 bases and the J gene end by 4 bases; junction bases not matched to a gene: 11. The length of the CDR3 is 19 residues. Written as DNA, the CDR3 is TGTGCCAGCAGCCAAGATGGGACTAGCGGGAGAGCTGAGTGGTACGAGCAGTACTTC. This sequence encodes CASSQDGTSGRAEWYEQYF.

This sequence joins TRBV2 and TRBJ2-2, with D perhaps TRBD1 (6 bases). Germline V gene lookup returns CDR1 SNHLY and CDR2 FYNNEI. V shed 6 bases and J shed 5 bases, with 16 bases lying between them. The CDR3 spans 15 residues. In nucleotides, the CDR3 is TGTGCCAGCAGCGAGAGGACAGTTAGTACCGGGGAGCTGTTTTTT. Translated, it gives CASSERTVSTGELFF.

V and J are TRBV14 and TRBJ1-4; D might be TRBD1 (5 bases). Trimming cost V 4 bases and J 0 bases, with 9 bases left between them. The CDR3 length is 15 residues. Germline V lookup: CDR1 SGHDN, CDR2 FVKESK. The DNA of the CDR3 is TGTGCCAGCAGCCGACAGACTGCAACTAATGAAAAACTGTTTTTT. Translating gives CASSRQTATNEKLFF.

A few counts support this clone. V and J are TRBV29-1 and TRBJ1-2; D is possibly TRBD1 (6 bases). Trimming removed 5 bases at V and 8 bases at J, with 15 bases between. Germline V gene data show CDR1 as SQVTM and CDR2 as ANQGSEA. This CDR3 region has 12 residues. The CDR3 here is CSVTKQGYGYTF. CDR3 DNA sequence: TGCAGCGTTACCAAACAGGGTTACGGCTACACCTTC.

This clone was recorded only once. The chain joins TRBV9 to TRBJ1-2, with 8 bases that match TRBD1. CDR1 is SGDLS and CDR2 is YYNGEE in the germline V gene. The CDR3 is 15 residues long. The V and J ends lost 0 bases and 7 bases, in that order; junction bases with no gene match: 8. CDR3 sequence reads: CASSVEGGQVGGYTF. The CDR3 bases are TGTGCCAGCAGCGTAGAAGGGGGACAGGTTGGTGGCTACACCTTC.

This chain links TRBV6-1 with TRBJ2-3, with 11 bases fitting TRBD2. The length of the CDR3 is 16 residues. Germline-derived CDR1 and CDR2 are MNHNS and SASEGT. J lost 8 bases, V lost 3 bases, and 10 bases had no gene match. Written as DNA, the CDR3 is TGTGCCAGCAGTGATATGACTAGCGGGGAGGTCGGTACGCAGTATTTT. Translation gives CASSDMTSGEVGTQYF.

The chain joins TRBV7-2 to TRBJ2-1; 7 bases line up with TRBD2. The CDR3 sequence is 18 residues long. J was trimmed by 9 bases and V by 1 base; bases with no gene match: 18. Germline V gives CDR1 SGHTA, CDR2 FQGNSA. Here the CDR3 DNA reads TGTGCCAGCAGCTTAGGACCCCCGGGACTAAGTACAGGTAGTGAGCAGTTCTTC. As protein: CASSLGPPGLSTGSEQFF. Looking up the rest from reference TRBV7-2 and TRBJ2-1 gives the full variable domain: GAGVSQSPSNKVTEKGKDVELRCDPISGHTALYWYRQSLGQGLEFLIYFQGNSAPDKSGLPSDRFSAERTGGSVSTLTIQRTQQEDSAVYLCASSLGPPGLSTGSEQFFGPGTRLTVL.

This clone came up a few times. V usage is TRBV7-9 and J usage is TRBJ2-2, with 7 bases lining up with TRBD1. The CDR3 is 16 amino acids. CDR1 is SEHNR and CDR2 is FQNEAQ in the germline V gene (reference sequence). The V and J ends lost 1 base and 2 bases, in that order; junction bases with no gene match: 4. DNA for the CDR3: TGTGCCAGCAGCTTAGGAGCAGGGGGTAACACCGGGGAGCTGTTTTTT. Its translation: CASSLGAGGNTGELFF.